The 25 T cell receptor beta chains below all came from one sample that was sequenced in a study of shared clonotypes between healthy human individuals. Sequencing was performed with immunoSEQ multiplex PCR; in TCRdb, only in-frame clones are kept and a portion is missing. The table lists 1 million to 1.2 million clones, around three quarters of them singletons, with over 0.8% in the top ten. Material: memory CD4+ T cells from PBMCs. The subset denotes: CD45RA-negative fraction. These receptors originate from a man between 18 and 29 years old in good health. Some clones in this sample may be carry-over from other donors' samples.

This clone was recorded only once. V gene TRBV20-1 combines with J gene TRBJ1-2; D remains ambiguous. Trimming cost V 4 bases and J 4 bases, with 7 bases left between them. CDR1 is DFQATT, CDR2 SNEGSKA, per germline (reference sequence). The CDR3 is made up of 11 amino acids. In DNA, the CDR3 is TGCAGTGCTACGAAGAGCTATGGCTACACCTTC. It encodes CSATKSYGYTF.

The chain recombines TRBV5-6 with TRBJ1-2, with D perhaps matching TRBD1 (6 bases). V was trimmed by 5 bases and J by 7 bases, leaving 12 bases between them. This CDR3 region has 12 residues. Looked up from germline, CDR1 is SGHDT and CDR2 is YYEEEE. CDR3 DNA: TGTGCCAGCAGTTCCACGACAGGTGGCTACACCTTC. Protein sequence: CASSSTTGGYTF.

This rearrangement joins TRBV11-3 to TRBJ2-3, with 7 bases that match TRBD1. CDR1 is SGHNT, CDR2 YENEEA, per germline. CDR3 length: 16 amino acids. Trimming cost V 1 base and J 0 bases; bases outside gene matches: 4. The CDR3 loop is CASSLGPGQSTDTQYF. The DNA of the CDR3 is TGTGCCAGCAGCTTAGGACCGGGACAGAGCACAGATACGCAGTATTTT.

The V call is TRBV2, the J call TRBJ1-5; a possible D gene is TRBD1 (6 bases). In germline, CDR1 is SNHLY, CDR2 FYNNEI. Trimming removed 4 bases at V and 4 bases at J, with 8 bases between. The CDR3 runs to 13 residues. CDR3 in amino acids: CASSGQVNQPQHF. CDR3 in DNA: TGTGCCAGCAGTGGACAGGTGAATCAGCCCCAGCATTTT.

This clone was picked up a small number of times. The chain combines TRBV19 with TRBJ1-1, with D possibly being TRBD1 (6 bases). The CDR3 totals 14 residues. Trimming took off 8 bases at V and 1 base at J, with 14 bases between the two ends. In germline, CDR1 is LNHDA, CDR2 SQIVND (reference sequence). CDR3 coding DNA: TGTGCCAGTGCCCCTTCGGGACAGAACACTGAAGCTTTCTTT. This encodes CASAPSGQNTEAFF. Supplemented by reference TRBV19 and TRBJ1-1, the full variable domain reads DGGITQSPKYLFRKEGQNVTLSCEQNLNHDAMYWYRQDPGQGLRLIYYSQIVNDFQKGDIAEGYSVSREKKESFPLTVTSAQKNPTAFYLCASAPSGQNTEAFFGQGTRLTVV.

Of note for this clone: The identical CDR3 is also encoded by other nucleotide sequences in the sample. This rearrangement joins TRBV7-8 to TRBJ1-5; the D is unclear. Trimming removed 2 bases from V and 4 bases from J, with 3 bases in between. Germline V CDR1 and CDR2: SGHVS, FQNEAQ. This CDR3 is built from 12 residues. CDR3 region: CASSLTNQPQHF. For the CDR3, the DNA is TGTGCCAGCAGCTTAACTAATCAGCCCCAGCATTTT. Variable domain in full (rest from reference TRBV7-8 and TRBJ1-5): GAGVSQSPRYKVAKRGQDVALRCDPISGHVSLFWYQQALGQGPEFLTYFQNEAQLDKSGLPSDRFFAERPEGSVSTLKIQRTQQEDSAVYLCASSLTNQPQHFGDGTRLSIL.

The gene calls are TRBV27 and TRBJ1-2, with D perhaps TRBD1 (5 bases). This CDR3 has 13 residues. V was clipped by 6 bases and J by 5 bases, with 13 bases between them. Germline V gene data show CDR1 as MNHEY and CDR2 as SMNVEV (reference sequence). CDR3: CASRGGLQYGYTF. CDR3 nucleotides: TGTGCCAGCAGGGGGGGACTCCAATATGGCTACACCTTC.

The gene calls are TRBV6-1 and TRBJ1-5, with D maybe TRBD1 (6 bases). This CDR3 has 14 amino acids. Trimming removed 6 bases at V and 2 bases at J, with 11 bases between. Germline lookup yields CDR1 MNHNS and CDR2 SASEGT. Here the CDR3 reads CASRGPGGNQPQHF. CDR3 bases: TGTGCCAGCAGAGGCCCAGGGGGCAATCAGCCCCAGCATTTT.

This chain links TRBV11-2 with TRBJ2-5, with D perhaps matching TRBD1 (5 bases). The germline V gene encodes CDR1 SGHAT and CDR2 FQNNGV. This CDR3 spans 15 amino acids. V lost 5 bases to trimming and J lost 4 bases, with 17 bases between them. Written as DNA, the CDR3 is TGTGCCAGCAGCCCAACTACATACCAGGGAGAGACCCAGTACTTC. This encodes CASSPTTYQGETQYF.

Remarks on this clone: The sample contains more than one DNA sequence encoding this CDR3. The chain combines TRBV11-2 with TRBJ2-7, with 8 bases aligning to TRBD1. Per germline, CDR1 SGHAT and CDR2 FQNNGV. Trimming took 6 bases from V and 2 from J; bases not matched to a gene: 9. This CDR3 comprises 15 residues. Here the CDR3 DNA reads TGTGCCAGCAGTCTAGGGGGGACAGGACCCTACGAGCAGTACTTC. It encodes CASSLGGTGPYEQYF.

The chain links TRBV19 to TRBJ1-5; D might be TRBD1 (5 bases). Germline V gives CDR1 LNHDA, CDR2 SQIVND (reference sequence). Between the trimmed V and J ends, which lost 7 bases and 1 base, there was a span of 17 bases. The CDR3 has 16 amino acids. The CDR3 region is CASIWDHRRSNQPQHF. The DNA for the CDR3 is TGTGCCAGTATTTGGGACCACCGTAGAAGCAATCAGCCCCAGCATTTT.

CDR3 sequence: CSVSWGGPQHF. In DNA, the CDR3 is TGCAGCGTTTCCTGGGGGGGGCCCCAGCATTTT. This chain uses TRBV29-1 with TRBJ1-5, with a tentative D call TRBD1 (5 bases). The CDR3 is 11 amino acids. Deletions cut 5 bases from V and 9 bases from J, with 11 bases between. The germline V gene has CDR1 SQVTM and CDR2 ANQGSEA.

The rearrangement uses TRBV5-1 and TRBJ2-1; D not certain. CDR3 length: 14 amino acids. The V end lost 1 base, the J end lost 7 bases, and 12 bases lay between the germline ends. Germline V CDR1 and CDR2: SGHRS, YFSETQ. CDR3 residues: CASSLRVLPNEQFF. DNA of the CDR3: TGCGCCAGCAGCTTGCGGGTCCTCCCTAATGAGCAGTTCTTC.

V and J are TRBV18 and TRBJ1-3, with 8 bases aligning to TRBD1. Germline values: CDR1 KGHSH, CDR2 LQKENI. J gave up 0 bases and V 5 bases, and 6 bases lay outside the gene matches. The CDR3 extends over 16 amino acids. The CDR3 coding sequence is TGTGCCAGCTCAACCTGGACAGGGAGCTCTGGAAACACCATATATTTT. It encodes CASSTWTGSSGNTIYF.

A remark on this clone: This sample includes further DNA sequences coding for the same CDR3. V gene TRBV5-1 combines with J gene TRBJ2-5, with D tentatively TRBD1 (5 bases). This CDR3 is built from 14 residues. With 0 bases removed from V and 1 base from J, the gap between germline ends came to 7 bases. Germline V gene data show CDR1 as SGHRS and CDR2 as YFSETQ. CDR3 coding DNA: TGCGCCAGCAGCTTGGTGGGGCCCCAAGAGACCCAGTACTTC. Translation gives CASSLVGPQETQYF.

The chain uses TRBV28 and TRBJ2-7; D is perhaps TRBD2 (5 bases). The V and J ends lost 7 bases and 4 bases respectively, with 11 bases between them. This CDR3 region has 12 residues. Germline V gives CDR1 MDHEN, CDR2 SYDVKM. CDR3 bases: TGTGCCAGCAATCTGTCGGGGTACGAGCAGTACTTC. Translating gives CASNLSGYEQYF. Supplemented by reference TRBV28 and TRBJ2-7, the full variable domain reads DVKVTQSSRYLVKRTGEKVFLECVQDMDHENMFWYRQDPGLGLRLIYFSYDVKMKEKGDIPEGYSVSREKKERFSLILESASTNQTSMYLCASNLSGYEQYFGPGTRLTVT.

The CDR3 is CASSKAGSGRDQPQHF. DNA of the CDR3: TGTGCCAGCAGCAAAGCGGGGTCAGGCCGGGATCAGCCCCAGCATTTT. The chain couples TRBV21-1 to TRBJ1-5. TRBV21-1 is a documented pseudogene. The CDR3 loop spans 16 amino acids.

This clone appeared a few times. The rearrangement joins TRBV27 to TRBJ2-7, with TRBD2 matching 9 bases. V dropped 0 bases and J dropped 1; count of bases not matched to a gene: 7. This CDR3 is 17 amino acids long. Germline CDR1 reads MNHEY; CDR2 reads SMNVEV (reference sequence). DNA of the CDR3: TGTGCCAGCAGTTTATCGTGGACTAGCGCCTCTTCCTACGAGCAGTACTTC. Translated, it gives CASSLSWTSASSYEQYF.

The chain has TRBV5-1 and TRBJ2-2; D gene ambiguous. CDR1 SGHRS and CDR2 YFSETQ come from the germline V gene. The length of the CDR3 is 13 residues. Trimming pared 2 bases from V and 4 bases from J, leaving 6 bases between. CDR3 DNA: TGCGCCAGCAGCTTCATCCCCACCGGGGAGCTGTTTTTT. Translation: CASSFIPTGELFF.

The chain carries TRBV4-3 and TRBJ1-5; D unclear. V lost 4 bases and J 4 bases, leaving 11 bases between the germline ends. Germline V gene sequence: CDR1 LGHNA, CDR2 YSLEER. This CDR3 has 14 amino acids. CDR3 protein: CASSPWTSNQPQHF. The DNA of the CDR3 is TGCGCCAGCAGCCCATGGACCTCTAATCAGCCCCAGCATTTT.

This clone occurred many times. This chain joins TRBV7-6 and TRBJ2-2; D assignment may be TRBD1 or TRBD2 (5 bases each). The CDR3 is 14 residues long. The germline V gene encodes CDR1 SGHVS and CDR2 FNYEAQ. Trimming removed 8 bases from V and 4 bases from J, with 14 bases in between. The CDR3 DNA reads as TGTGCCAGCGGTGGGGGAGAGAGCACCGGGGAGCTGTTTTTT. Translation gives CASGGGESTGELFF. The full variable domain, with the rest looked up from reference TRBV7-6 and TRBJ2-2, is GAGVSQSPRYKVTKRGQDVALRCDPISGHVSLYWYRQALGQGPEFLTYFNYEAQQDKSGLPNDRFSAERPEGSISTLTIQRTEQRDSAMYRCASGGGESTGELFFGEGSRLTVL.

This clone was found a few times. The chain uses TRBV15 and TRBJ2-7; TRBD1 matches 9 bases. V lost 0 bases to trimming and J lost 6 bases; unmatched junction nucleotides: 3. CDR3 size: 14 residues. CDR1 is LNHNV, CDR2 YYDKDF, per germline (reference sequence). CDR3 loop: CATSRDETGGEQYF. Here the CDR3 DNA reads TGTGCCACCAGCAGAGATGAGACAGGGGGCGAGCAGTACTTC.

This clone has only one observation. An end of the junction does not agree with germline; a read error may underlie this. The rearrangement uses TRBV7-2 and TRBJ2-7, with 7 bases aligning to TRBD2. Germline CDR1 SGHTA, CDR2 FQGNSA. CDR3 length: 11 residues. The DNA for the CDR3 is TGTGCCAGCAGCTTAGGTGGGGGGGTTTTCTTC. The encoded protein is CASSLGGGVFF.

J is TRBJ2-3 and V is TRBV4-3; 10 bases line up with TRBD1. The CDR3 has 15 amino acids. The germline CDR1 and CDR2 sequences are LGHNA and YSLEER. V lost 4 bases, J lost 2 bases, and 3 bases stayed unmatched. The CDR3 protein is CASSPGTGDTDTQYF. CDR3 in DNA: TGCGCCAGCAGCCCGGGGACAGGGGACACAGATACGCAGTATTTT.

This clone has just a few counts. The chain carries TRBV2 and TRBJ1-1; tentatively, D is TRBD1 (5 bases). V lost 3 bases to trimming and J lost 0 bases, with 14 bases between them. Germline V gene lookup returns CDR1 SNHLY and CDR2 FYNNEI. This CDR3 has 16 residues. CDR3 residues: CASSELGLWMNTEAFF. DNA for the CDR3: TGTGCCAGCAGTGAGTTGGGGCTATGGATGAACACTGAAGCTTTCTTT.